The next 28 T cell receptor beta chains were all read from a single sample in a study of blood T cell repertoires in COVID-19. Sequencing used immunoSEQ multiplex PCR; TCRdb keeps in-frame clones, though not all of them. Of about 29,000 clones in the sample, 75% to 90% were seen once. What was sequenced was peripheral blood. The receptor set was obtained from an elderly man with acute or convalescent COVID-19.

The chain links TRBV30 to TRBJ1-5; D may be TRBD1 (6 bases). The germline V gene encodes CDR1 GTSNPN and CDR2 SVGIG (reference sequence). Trimming stripped 2 bases from V and 0 bases from J, with 11 bases between. This CDR3 comprises 15 residues. The CDR3, as DNA: TGTGCCTGGAGTCCCCGGACAGTTAGCAATCAGCCCCAGCATTTT. It specifies CAWSPRTVSNQPQHF. Full variable domain (remainder filled in from reference TRBV30 and TRBJ1-5): SQTIHQWPATLVQPVGSPLSLECTVEGTSNPNLYWYRQAAGRGLQLLFYSVGIGQISSEVPQNLSASRPQDRQFILSSKKLLLSDSGFYLCAWSPRTVSNQPQHFGDGTRLSIL.

This clone was seen just once. The chain links TRBV5-1 to TRBJ2-7, with D possibly TRBD2 on 5 matching bases. The CDR3 has 14 amino acids. Per germline, CDR1 SGHRS and CDR2 YFSETQ. The V end lost 0 bases, the J end lost 3 bases, and 10 bases lay between the germline ends. CDR3: CASSLAMGSYEQYF. In nucleotides, the CDR3 is TGCGCCAGCAGCTTGGCCATGGGGAGCTACGAGCAGTACTTC.

The chain combines TRBV10-2 with TRBJ1-2; a possible D gene is TRBD1 (6 bases). V lost 6 bases, J lost 7 bases, and 12 bases lay in between. The CDR3 runs to 12 residues. The germline V gene encodes CDR1 WSHSY and CDR2 SAAADI. The CDR3 region is CASRPQGGGYTF. CDR3 coding DNA: TGCGCCAGCAGACCACAGGGTGGTGGCTACACCTTC.

The J gene is TRBJ2-7, the V gene TRBV5-6, with 8 bases that match TRBD2. Trimming at V came to 4 bases and at J to 1 base, leaving 7 bases not matched to a gene. The length of the CDR3 is 15 residues. Germline CDR1 is SGHDT and CDR2 is YYEEEE. The chain's CDR3 is CASSLPGLVSYEQYF. The CDR3 nucleotides are TGTGCCAGCAGCCTACCGGGACTAGTATCCTACGAGCAGTACTTC.

J is TRBJ1-4 and V is TRBV19; TRBD1 is a possible D gene (5 bases). With 8 bases removed from V and 4 bases from J, the gap between germline ends came to 14 bases. The germline gives CDR1 LNHDA, CDR2 SQIVND (reference sequence). The CDR3 is made up of 14 amino acids. This CDR3 is CASWGGTYNEKLFF. The CDR3 nucleotides read TGTGCCAGTTGGGGAGGGACTTATAATGAAAAACTGTTTTTT.

The genes are TRBV11-2 and TRBJ2-2; 8 bases are shared with TRBD2. Germline V gene data show CDR1 as SGHAT and CDR2 as FQNNGV. This CDR3 contains 15 residues. V shed 7 bases, J shed 7 bases, and the junction held 11 bases outside the gene matches. In nucleotides, the CDR3 is TGTGCCAGCAACTTTGCCGGGGGGGCGGTCGGGGAGCTGTTTTTT. Translating it yields CASNFAGGAVGELFF.

The chain uses TRBV5-1 and TRBJ2-5, with TRBD2 identical over 11 bases. This CDR3 comprises 18 residues. Germline V lookup: CDR1 SGHRS, CDR2 YFSETQ. V lost 7 bases to trimming and J lost 5 bases; unmatched junction nucleotides: 19. The CDR3 DNA reads as TGCGCCAGCGCCCCCGGACTAGCGGGCCGGCCGGCTCAGGAGACCCAGTACTTC. Protein sequence: CASAPGLAGRPAQETQYF.

The chain combines TRBV7-8 with TRBJ2-5; TRBD2 might be the D (5 bases). Germline values: CDR1 SGHVS, CDR2 FQNEAQ. Trimming removed 6 bases at V and 9 bases at J, with 17 bases between. This CDR3 has 13 amino acids. CDR3 region: CASRSRAAWAQYF. For the CDR3, the DNA is TGTGCCAGCAGGTCGCGGGCCGCTTGGGCCCAGTACTTC.

This clone was recorded only once. DNA of the CDR3: TGTGCCAGCAGCCAAGCCCCCCCGGGGGTTCCGAGGGAGACCCAGTACTTC. Translation gives CASSQAPPGVPRETQYF. This chain connects TRBV14 to TRBJ2-5; tentatively, D is TRBD2 (6 bases). Germline CDR1 reads SGHDN; CDR2 reads FVKESK. The CDR3 runs to 17 residues. The germline V and J ends were trimmed by 1 base and 5 bases, with 20 bases remaining between them.

This clone was observed a handful of times. The V gene is TRBV7-2, the J gene TRBJ2-7; 9 bases fit TRBD2. The V and J ends lost 1 base and 0 bases, in that order; junction bases with no gene match: 4. The length of the CDR3 is 16 residues. CDR1 is SGHTA and CDR2 is FQGNSA in the germline V gene. Here the CDR3 reads CASSLVGGGDSYEQYF. CDR3 coding DNA: TGTGCCAGCAGCTTAGTGGGCGGGGGGGACTCCTACGAGCAGTACTTC. Full variable domain (outside the CDR3, taken from reference TRBV7-2 and TRBJ2-7): GAGVSQSPSNKVTEKGKDVELRCDPISGHTALYWYRQSLGQGLEFLIYFQGNSAPDKSGLPSDRFSAERTGGSVSTLTIQRTQQEDSAVYLCASSLVGGGDSYEQYFGPGTRLTVT.

The chain joins TRBV7-2 to TRBJ1-6; 7 bases are a match to TRBD1. The trim removed 2 bases at V and 7 bases at J, leaving 5 bases unmatched. Germline loops: CDR1 SGHTA, CDR2 FQGNSA. This CDR3 spans 15 amino acids. CDR3 in DNA: TGTGCCAGCAGCTTAATGGGACAGACGAATTCACCCCTCCACTTT. It specifies CASSLMGQTNSPLHF.

The chain couples TRBV4-2 to TRBJ1-4; no definite D call. CDR3 length: 12 amino acids. Trimming removed 0 bases at V and 11 bases at J, with 7 bases between. Germline V gene lookup returns CDR1 LGHNA and CDR2 YNFKEQ. The CDR3 DNA reads TGTGCCAGCAGCCAAGACCGGGAGAAACTGTTTTTT. Amino acid sequence: CASSQDREKLFF.

The rearrangement links TRBV7-9 to TRBJ1-5; possibly TRBD1 for D (6 bases). The V and J ends lost 1 base and 3 bases respectively, with 10 bases between them. The CDR3 runs to 15 residues. Germline assignment: CDR1 SEHNR and CDR2 FQNEAQ (reference sequence). In DNA, the CDR3 is TGTGCCAGCAGCTTAGGGGACACAAACAATCAGCCCCAGCATTTT. It is translated as CASSLGDTNNQPQHF. Filled out from reference TRBV7-9 and TRBJ1-5, the complete variable domain reads DTGVSQNPRHKITKRGQNVTFRCDPISEHNRLYWYRQTLGQGPEFLTYFQNEAQLEKSRLLSDRFSAERPKGSFSTLEIQRTEQGDSAMYLCASSLGDTNNQPQHFGDGTRLSIL.

The chain has TRBV15 and TRBJ2-5, with D perhaps TRBD2 (7 bases). The V end was cut by 1 base, the J end by 3 bases, with 15 bases between. CDR3 length: 16 amino acids. The V gene's germline CDR1 is LNHNV and CDR2 YYDKDF (reference sequence). CDR3 coding DNA: TGTGCCACCAGCAGAGCCCTGGGAGGGGGTGAAGAGACCCAGTACTTC. Its protein is CATSRALGGGEETQYF.

The V and J genes are TRBV2 and TRBJ2-2, with TRBD2 as a possible D gene (8 bases). V lost 1 base and J 9 bases, leaving 15 bases between the germline ends. Germline CDR1 and CDR2: SNHLY and FYNNEI. This CDR3 has 15 residues. This chain's CDR3 is CASSEGGLGGRELFF. The CDR3 DNA reads as TGTGCCAGCAGTGAAGGGGGACTAGGGGGCAGGGAGCTGTTTTTT. Drawing the rest from reference TRBV2 and TRBJ2-2, the complete variable domain is EPEVTQTPSHQVTQMGQEVILRCVPISNHLYFYWYRQILGQKVEFLVSFYNNEISEKSEIFDDQFSVERPDGSNFTLKIRSTKLEDSAMYFCASSEGGLGGRELFFGEGSRLTVL.

This clone was picked up one time. J is TRBJ1-3 and V is TRBV5-4, with D maybe TRBD1 (5 bases). The CDR3 runs to 15 residues. From germline, CDR1 is SGHNT and CDR2 YYREEE (reference sequence). V was shortened by 5 bases and J by 4 bases, with 16 bases between the two germline ends. CDR3 bases: TGTGCCAGCAGTCGCCAGGCAGGGCTCGGAAACACCATATATTTT. Protein product: CASSRQAGLGNTIYF.

Concerning this clone itself: At one end the junction does not follow the germline gene, possibly because of a read error. The rearrangement uses TRBV29-1 and TRBJ1-2; a possible D gene is TRBD1 (5 bases). Germline assignment: CDR1 SQVTM and CDR2 ANQGSEA. This CDR3 has 13 amino acids. The CDR3 sequence: CSVVGGYLLRPVF. CDR3 DNA sequence: TGCAGCGTTGTGGGGGGATACCTGCTCCGCCCAGTCTTC.

The chain employs TRBV3-1 (or the pseudogene TRBV3-2) and TRBJ2-1; 10 bases agree with TRBD2. The CDR3 contains 16 residues. V lost 4 bases to trimming and J lost 7 bases; unmatched junction nucleotides: 10. Germline V CDR1 and CDR2: LGHDT, YNNKEL (reference sequence). The CDR3, as DNA: TGTGCCAGCAGCCGCCCGGGACTAGCGACGGTGAATGAGCAGTTCTTC. The encoded protein is CASSRPGLATVNEQFF.

The V gene is TRBV19, the J gene TRBJ2-6, with a possible D match to TRBD2 (6 bases). The V end lost 4 bases, the J end lost 5 bases, and 9 bases lay between the germline ends. The CDR3 totals 14 residues. Germline lookup yields CDR1 LNHDA and CDR2 SQIVND (reference sequence). CDR3 sequence (DNA): TGTGCCAGTAGTAGGGACTTCTGGGCCAACGTCCTGACTTTC. Translated, it gives CASSRDFWANVLTF.

This clone was seen a single time. The chain recombines TRBV28 with TRBJ2-3, with a tentative D call TRBD2 (6 bases). CDR1 MDHEN and CDR2 SYDVKM come from the germline V gene. Trimming removed 6 bases from V and 0 bases from J, with 13 bases in between. The CDR3 runs 15 residues. The CDR3: CASSPEGLSTDTQYF. CDR3 in DNA: TGTGCCAGCAGCCCGGAGGGACTCAGCACAGATACGCAGTATTTT.

The rearrangement uses TRBV6-5 and TRBJ1-2, with 8 bases matching TRBD1. Trimming at V came to 6 bases and at J to 5 bases, leaving 5 bases not matched to a gene. The CDR3 sequence is 13 residues long. Germline values: CDR1 MNHEY, CDR2 SVGAGI. The CDR3 coding sequence is TGTGCCAGCAGCCGGGACAGGAGTTATGGCTACACCTTC. Protein: CASSRDRSYGYTF.

The chain recombines TRBV5-1 with TRBJ2-5, with unresolved D. V dropped 1 base and J dropped 4 bases, with 8 bases sitting between them. The CDR3 length is 13 residues. The germline V gene encodes CDR1 SGHRS and CDR2 YFSETQ. The CDR3 region has the DNA TGCGCCAGCAGCTTGTTCGCCGGAGAGACCCAGTACTTC. The encoded protein is CASSLFAGETQYF.

The sample holds a few counts of this clone. The V and J genes are TRBV5-4 and TRBJ2-5, with a weak D call TRBD1 (6 bases). V was cut by 3 bases and J by 1 base, with 10 bases left in between. This CDR3 region has 14 residues. Germline V lookup: CDR1 SGHNT, CDR2 YYREEE (reference sequence). DNA for the CDR3: TGTGCCAGCAGCTCACAGGGAATCCAAGAGACCCAGTACTTC. It codes for CASSSQGIQETQYF.

The rearrangement joins TRBV7-8 to TRBJ1-1; 8 bases line up with TRBD1. Trimming cost V 5 bases and J 4 bases; bases outside gene matches: 9. This CDR3 contains 15 residues. Germline assignment: CDR1 SGHVS and CDR2 FQNEAQ. The CDR3 DNA reads TGTGCCAGCAGCGCGTCCCTGACAGGGGTCACTGAAGCTTTCTTT. Its translation is CASSASLTGVTEAFF.

This chain uses TRBV11-2 with TRBJ1-1; 10 positions agree with TRBD1. Trimming took 2 bases from V and 6 from J; bases not matched to a gene: 6. Germline assignment: CDR1 SGHAT and CDR2 FQNNGV. This CDR3 is built from 15 residues. The CDR3 sequence: CASSLRDRGMAEAFF. The DNA of the CDR3 is TGTGCCAGCAGCTTACGGGACAGGGGAATGGCTGAAGCTTTCTTT.

The chain recombines TRBV13 with TRBJ1-1, with D perhaps TRBD1 (6 bases). V gave up 5 bases and J gave up 4 bases, with 17 bases separating them. Germline CDR1 and CDR2: PRHDT and FYEKMQ (reference sequence). The CDR3 is 15 amino acids. The CDR3 DNA sequence: TGTGCCAGCAGCCCCCGGACAGCAACGGGCACTGAAGCTTTCTTT. Its protein is CASSPRTATGTEAFF.

This clone was counted a single time. The chain links TRBV30 to TRBJ1-6, with unresolved D. CDR1 and CDR2 (germline): GTSNPN, SVGIG (reference sequence). V was trimmed by 2 bases and J by 6 bases, leaving 8 bases between them. The length of the CDR3 is 13 residues. CDR3 bases: TGTGCCTGGAGTCAGGAGGCTAATTCACCCCTCCACTTT. Translation gives CAWSQEANSPLHF.

The CDR3 DNA reads as TGCGCCAGCAGCCAAGATAACTCCTACGAGCAGTACTTC. The encoded protein is CASSQDNSYEQYF. The rearrangement uses TRBV4-1 and TRBJ2-7, with unresolved D. This CDR3 has 13 amino acids. V lost 0 bases to trimming and J lost 0 bases, with 3 bases between them. Per germline, CDR1 MGHRA and CDR2 YSYEKL.